This passage covers 8 T cell receptor beta chains from one sample sequenced in a study of graft-versus-host responses after intestinal transplantation. These receptors are not linked to any known antigen. The assay was immunoSEQ multiplex PCR, and TCRdb's table has in-frame clones only and misses some. The profile shows about 120,000 clones, approximately 95% of them singletons. The input for sequencing was unstimulated CD4+ T cells sorted from spleen or lymph node cells, taken before intestinal transplant. These receptors all stem from a human donor who received an intestinal transplant.

The chain is built from TRBV6-5 and TRBJ1-4; D not resolved. With 5 bases removed from V and 8 bases from J, the gap between germline ends came to 18 bases. The CDR3 has 15 residues. The V gene's germline CDR1 is MNHEY and CDR2 SVGAGI. CDR3 protein: CASSADFGIREKLFF. Here the CDR3 DNA reads TGTGCCAGCAGTGCCGATTTTGGGATCCGGGAAAAACTGTTTTTT.

V gene TRBV1 combines with J gene TRBJ2-3; the D segment call TRBD2 is taken from the table without a DNA check. TRBV1 corresponds to a pseudogene. This CDR3 contains 17 residues. This CDR3 is CTSSQDPTGGSSDTQYF. The DNA of the CDR3 is TGCACCAGCAGCCAAGATCCGACCGGCGGGAGTAGCGATACGCAGTATTTT.

V usage is TRBV11-3 and J usage is TRBJ2-7; TRBD1 agrees at 8 bases. This CDR3 is built from 15 residues. Germline lookup yields CDR1 SGHNT and CDR2 YENEEA. V lost 5 bases to trimming and J lost 6 bases; unmatched junction nucleotides: 12. CDR3 sequence reads: CASSAGQGTNGEQYF. The CDR3 DNA reads TGTGCCAGCAGCGCCGGACAGGGCACCAACGGCGAGCAGTACTTC.

This chain joins TRBV2 and TRBJ2-7, with 8 bases fitting TRBD1. V dropped 5 bases and J dropped 1; count of bases not matched to a gene: 10. Germline lookup yields CDR1 SNHLY and CDR2 FYNNEI. The CDR3 extends over 16 amino acids. This CDR3 is CASSPGGWEPSYEQYF. In DNA, the CDR3 is TGTGCCAGCAGTCCAGGGGGCTGGGAACCTTCCTACGAGCAGTACTTC.

The CDR3 sequence is CASSLATTSLETQYF. The DNA of the CDR3 is TGTGCCAGCAGCTTGGCCACAACTAGCCTCGAGACCCAGTACTTC. The V gene is TRBV5-4, the J gene TRBJ2-5; D possibly corresponds to TRBD2 (6 bases). Germline CDR1 reads SGHNT; CDR2 reads YYREEE (reference sequence). The length of the CDR3 is 15 residues. Trimming cost V 0 bases and J 5 bases, with 14 bases left between them. Supplemented by reference TRBV5-4 and TRBJ2-5, the full variable domain reads ETGVTQSPTHLIKTRGQQVTLRCSSQSGHNTVSWYQQALGQGPQFIFQYYREEENGRGNFPPRFSGLQFPNYSSELNVNALELDDSALYLCASSLATTSLETQYFGPGTRLLVL.

The chain uses TRBV7-9 and TRBJ2-3; D could derive from TRBD1 or TRBD2 (5 bases each). The length of the CDR3 is 15 residues. Germline V gene data show CDR1 as SEHNR and CDR2 as FQNEAQ (reference sequence). Trimming shortened V by 5 bases and J by 3 bases, and 15 bases separated the two germline ends. CDR3 in amino acids: CASSRDLLGTDTQYF. Here the CDR3 DNA reads TGTGCCAGCAGCCGGGACCTACTTGGGACAGATACGCAGTATTTT.

This clone was picked up a small number of times. This chain links TRBV10-2 with TRBJ2-3; D gene unclear. Germline CDR1 and CDR2: WSHSY and SAAADI. The CDR3 extends over 11 amino acids. V was cut by 8 bases and J by 2 bases, with 5 bases left in between. CDR3 nucleotides: TGCGCCAGCGGCTACACAGATACGCAGTATTTT. Translation gives CASGYTDTQYF.

This chain connects TRBV5-4 to TRBJ2-7; D is possibly TRBD1 or TRBD2 (6 bases each). The V gene's germline CDR1 is SGHNT and CDR2 YYREEE (reference sequence). The V gene lost 0 bases and the J gene lost 2 bases, with 12 bases spanning the gap. The CDR3 contains 15 residues. CDR3 in amino acids: CASSLGGAATYEQYF. CDR3 nucleotides: TGTGCCAGCAGCTTGGGGGGGGCGGCGACCTACGAGCAGTACTTC.